A selection of T cell receptor beta chains follows, all from one sample in a study of technical replicates of blood from a handful of donors. The method was immunoSEQ multiplex PCR; TCRdb's version includes in-frame clones alone and lacks a portion of them. The repertoire consists of tens of thousands of clones, with 93% occurring once and the leading ten covering about 3.9%. Sequenced: PBMCs. These receptors were taken from a human donor in good health. Some clones in this sample may be carry-over from other donors' samples. Both conserved end residues are part of each CDR3. The D gene is left open where the match is weak. Clone size is given for some rows only: seen once, a few or many times, or a class if the clone is expanded.

abundance | d_gene | len | j_gene | v_gene | CDR3aa | CDR3nt
- | TRBD2 | 15 | TRBJ2-3 | TRBV7-3 | CASSFGGGITDTQYF | TGTGCCAGCAGCTTCGGGGGGGGAATCACAGATACGCAGTATTTT
- | TRBD2 | 17 | TRBJ2-5 | TRBV7-8 | CASSSRLAGVNRETQYF | TGTGCCAGCAGCTCCCGACTAGCGGGAGTGAATCGGGAGACCCAGTACTTC
- | TRBD2 | 15 | TRBJ2-1 | TRBV25-1 | CASSDPTSGNNEQFF | TGTGCCAGCAGTGATCCAACTAGCGGGAACAATGAGCAGTTCTTC
- | - | 12 | TRBJ1-2 | TRBV5-6 | CASSLPEGHYTF | TGTGCCAGCAGCTTGCCGGAAGGACACTACACCTTC
- | TRBD2 | 16 | TRBJ2-1 | TRBV5-4 | CASSFPGGRPSREQFF | TGTGCCAGCAGCTTTCCTGGCGGGAGACCTTCCCGTGAGCAGTTCTTC
- | - | 12 | TRBJ1-2 | TRBV7-2 | CASSWAQNGYTF | TGTGCCAGCAGCTGGGCGCAGAACGGCTACACCTTC
- | TRBD2 | 15 | TRBJ2-1 | TRBV30 | CAWSGSRSSGGQQFF | TGTGCCTGGAGTGGAAGCCGCTCTAGCGGGGGGCAGCAGTTCTTC
once | - | 15 | TRBJ1-5 | TRBV4-3 | CASSQDQGPGGPQHF | TGCGCCAGCAGCCAAGATCAGGGGCCTGGTGGGCCCCAGCATTTT
- | TRBD2 | 15 | TRBJ2-7 | TRBV6-1 | CASGLGLASGYEQYF | TGTGCCAGCGGTCTGGGACTAGCGAGCGGCTACGAGCAGTACTTC
- | - | 14 | TRBJ1-1 | TRBV2 | CASSGNRAVTEAFF | TGTGCCAGCAGTGGCAACAGGGCGGTCACTGAAGCTTTCTTT
once | TRBD1 | 15 | TRBJ2-5 | TRBV11-1 | CASSPGTGGRETQYF | TGTGCCAGCAGCCCCGGGACAGGGGGTCGAGAGACCCAGTACTTC
- | - | 16 | TRBJ2-1 | TRBV7-9 | CASSLPSGGSYNEQFF | TGTGCCAGCAGCTTACCGAGCGGAGGCTCCTACAATGAGCAGTTCTTC
- | TRBD2 | 13 | TRBJ2-3 | TRBV6-5 | CASRTGRSDTQYF | TGTGCCAGCAGGACCGGGAGGTCAGATACGCAGTATTTT
- | TRBD1 | 14 | TRBJ2-7 | TRBV5-4 | CASSRGQGGYEQYF | TGTGCCAGCAGCAGGGGACAGGGTGGCTACGAGCAGTACTTC
- | - | 13 | TRBJ2-1 | TRBV18 | CASSPSRDNEQFF | TGTGCCAGCTCACCATCCCGGGACAATGAGCAGTTCTTC
- | - | 14 | TRBJ1-1 | TRBV9 | CASSVGHTNTEAFF | TGTGCCAGCAGCGTGGGACACACGAACACTGAAGCTTTCTTT
- | TRBD1 | 15 | TRBJ2-2 | TRBV10-3 | CAISWTGANTGELFF | TGTGCCATCAGTTGGACAGGGGCGAACACCGGGGAGCTGTTTTTT
- | TRBD1 | 17 | TRBJ1-1 | TRBV23-1 | CASRPDRAFLLNTEAFF | TGCGCCAGCAGACCCGACAGGGCTTTCCTTCTGAACACTGAAGCTTTCTTT
- | - | 13 | TRBJ2-2 | TRBV30 | CAWSVLRTGELFF | TGTGCCTGGAGTGTATTGAGGACCGGGGAGCTGTTTTTT
- | TRBD2 | 16 | TRBJ2-3 | TRBV5-4 | CASSSGLAGPTDTQYF | TGTGCCAGCAGCTCCGGACTAGCGGGTCCAACAGATACGCAGTATTTT
- | - | 14 | TRBJ2-7 | TRBV30 | CAWSVAPGGYEQYF | TGTGCCTGGAGTGTAGCTCCCGGGGGCTACGAGCAGTACTTC
- | TRBD2 | 14 | TRBJ2-1 | TRBV11-2 | CASSYIAGVDEQFF | TGTGCCAGCAGCTATATAGCGGGAGTGGATGAGCAGTTCTTC
once | - | 14 | TRBJ1-2 | TRBV6-1 | CASTFPEVGYGYTF | TGTGCCAGCACATTTCCGGAGGTTGGCTATGGCTACACCTTC
- | TRBD1 | 14 | TRBJ2-7 | TRBV18 | CASSGDRGPYEQYF | TGTGCCAGCTCAGGGGACAGGGGGCCCTACGAGCAGTACTTC
- | TRBD2 | 14 | TRBJ2-7 | TRBV6-5 | CASRTSGAYYEQYF | TGTGCCAGCAGGACTAGCGGGGCTTACTACGAGCAGTACTTC
- | - | 13 | TRBJ1-1 | TRBV2 | CASRYRSNTEAFF | TGTGCCAGCAGGTATCGTTCGAACACTGAAGCTTTCTTT
- | TRBD1 | 14 | TRBJ2-7 | TRBV7-8 | CASSHRQGGYEQYF | TGTGCCAGCAGCCATCGACAGGGGGGCTACGAGCAGTACTTC
- | - | 16 | TRBJ2-2 | TRBV10-3 | CAISDAWGGLSGELFF | TGTGCCATCAGTGACGCTTGGGGGGGCCTATCCGGGGAGCTGTTTTTT
- | - | 14 | TRBJ1-5 | TRBV15 | CATSRAVDNQPQHF | TGTGCCACCAGCAGAGCGGTTGATAATCAGCCCCAGCATTTT